One and the same sample provided the 13 T cell receptor beta chains below, sequenced in a study of T cells in Graves' hyperthyroidism and ophthalmopathy. Using RNA transcripts as the source, TCR beta CDR3 regions were amplified. Initially, a first-round RT-PCR of the TCR CDR3 employed the HTBI primer set. TCRdb called the multiplex PCR reads again in MiXCR, with one record for every CDR3 protein. The sample carries some 350,000 distinct CDR3 sequences, 13% to 15% recorded once. The sequenced material came from blood. Source of these receptors: a woman in her fifties or sixties with Graves' ophthalmopathy.

The sample holds many counts of this clonotype. The V call is TRBV7-8, the J call TRBJ2-1; maybe TRBD1 (6 bases). Per germline, CDR1 SGHVS and CDR2 FQNEAQ. This CDR3 is built from 16 residues. V lost 7 bases, J lost 0 bases, and 16 bases lay in between. CDR3 bases: TGTGCCAGCATGGGGGCCATAGCGTTCTCCTACAATGAGCAGTTCTTC. The encoded protein is CASMGAIAFSYNEQFF.

V is TRBV19 and J is TRBJ2-7; 12 positions agree with TRBD1. CDR1 and CDR2 from the germline V gene are LNHDA and SQIVND (reference sequence). The CDR3 is made up of 18 amino acids. V dropped 7 bases and J dropped 1; count of bases not matched to a gene: 14. CDR3 sequence reads: CASTSRDRGQDPSYEQYF. The DNA for the CDR3 is TGTGCCAGTACCTCCCGGGACAGGGGGCAAGATCCTTCCTACGAGCAGTACTTC.

This clonotype occurred a few times. This sequence joins TRBV24-1 and TRBJ2-5; TRBD1 matches at 9 bases. The ends lost 4 bases at V and 5 bases at J; junction bases unmatched: 10. The CDR3 length is 16 residues. Germline V lookup: CDR1 KGHDR, CDR2 SFDVKD. The CDR3 DNA sequence: TGTGCCACCAGTGACACTCCGGGACAGGGAAGGGAGACCCAGTACTTC. It codes for CATSDTPGQGRETQYF.

This clonotype came up many times. V and J are TRBV6-5 and TRBJ1-1; perhaps TRBD1 as D (6 bases). The CDR3 spans 14 residues. Germline V gene sequence: CDR1 MNHEY, CDR2 SVGAGI. Trimming left V 7 bases short and J 4 bases short, with 16 bases between. In nucleotides, the CDR3 is TGTGCCAGCATTACGGGGGGGGCAAGCACTGAAGCTTTCTTT. Residues: CASITGGASTEAFF.

The chain carries TRBV19 and TRBJ2-7; 8 nucleotides align to TRBD1. Germline trimming cut 8 bases from V and 4 bases from J; bases unmatched to any gene: 22. This CDR3 comprises 18 residues. Germline V CDR1 and CDR2: LNHDA, SQIVND (reference sequence). The CDR3 reads CASSVEGQGPTRVYEQYF. The CDR3 nucleotides are TGTGCCAGTTCCGTCGAAGGACAGGGCCCAACGCGGGTGTACGAGCAGTACTTC.

The chain uses TRBV3-1 and TRBJ2-3, with 8 nucleotides matching TRBD2. In germline, CDR1 is LGHDT, CDR2 YNNKEL (reference sequence). Unmatched junction bases numbered 10, after V lost 0 bases and J lost 2 bases. The CDR3 spans 18 residues. The CDR3: CASSQDVLSGGPTDTQYF. CDR3 sequence (DNA): TGTGCCAGCAGCCAAGATGTATTGAGCGGGGGACCCACAGATACGCAGTATTTT.

This clonotype has ten or more counts. The chain combines TRBV12-3 or TRBV12-4 with TRBJ2-2; D gene uncertain. The CDR3 is 15 amino acids. Trimming left V 2 bases short and J 1 base short, with 8 bases between. The CDR3 DNA reads TGTGCCAGCAGTTTACGGTCAGGGAACACCGGGGAGCTGTTTTTT. This translates into CASSLRSGNTGELFF.

This clonotype has a count of ten or more. The genes are TRBV19 and TRBJ2-5, with TRBD1 identical over 7 bases. J lost 2 bases, V lost 7 bases, and 7 bases had no gene match. In germline, CDR1 is LNHDA, CDR2 SQIVND (reference sequence). This CDR3 is built from 14 residues. As DNA, the CDR3 is TGTGCCAGTAATACGGCAGGGGGTCAAGAGACCCAGTACTTC. It encodes CASNTAGGQETQYF.

The DNA of the CDR3 is TGCGCCAGCAGTGAGGGGGGAGGGGTTAGCAATCAGCCCCAGCATTTT. It specifies CASSEGGGVSNQPQHF. V and J are TRBV10-2 and TRBJ1-5; D might be TRBD1 (5 bases). The CDR3 runs to 16 residues. Trimming pared 2 bases from V and 0 bases from J, leaving 11 bases between. The germline CDR1 and CDR2 sequences are WSHSY and SAAADI.

This clonotype was picked up many times. The chain combines TRBV5-1 with TRBJ2-1, with TRBD1 matching 11 bases. With V trimmed by 3 bases and J by 3 bases, 5 bases remained unmatched. The germline V gene has CDR1 SGHRS and CDR2 YFSETQ. CDR3 length: 16 residues. For the CDR3, the DNA is TGCGCCAGCAGCTCAGGACAGGGGGCGGACTACAATGAGCAGTTCTTC. Translating gives CASSSGQGADYNEQFF.

This clonotype was observed at least ten times. This chain links TRBV20-1 with TRBJ2-1; 14 nucleotides line up with TRBD2. From germline, CDR1 is DFQATT and CDR2 SNEGSKA (reference sequence). The CDR3 sequence is 16 residues long. The ends lost 5 bases at V and 2 bases at J; junction bases unmatched: 5. CDR3 amino acids: CSAETSGRAPYNEQFF. Here the CDR3 DNA reads TGCAGTGCTGAGACTAGCGGGAGGGCCCCCTACAATGAGCAGTTCTTC.

In this sample, this clonotype turned up many times. The rearrangement uses TRBV20-1 and TRBJ1-4; D is unresolved. Germline CDR1 DFQATT, CDR2 SNEGSKA (reference sequence). This CDR3 is 13 amino acids long. Trimming took off 0 bases at V and 0 bases at J, with 2 bases between the two ends. The CDR3 region is CSAREPTNEKLFF. The CDR3 coding sequence is TGCAGTGCTAGAGAGCCAACTAATGAAAAACTGTTTTTT.

In the case of this clonotype: A clone one base away is much larger, so this may be a read error. The rearrangement joins TRBV12-3 or TRBV12-4 to TRBJ2-3, with D maybe TRBD2 (5 bases). V was shortened by 5 bases and J by 7 bases, with 7 bases between the two germline ends. CDR3 length: 11 residues. CDR3 DNA sequence: TGTGCCAGCAGTCGGGGAAATACGCAGTATTTT. Translated: CASSRGNTQYF.